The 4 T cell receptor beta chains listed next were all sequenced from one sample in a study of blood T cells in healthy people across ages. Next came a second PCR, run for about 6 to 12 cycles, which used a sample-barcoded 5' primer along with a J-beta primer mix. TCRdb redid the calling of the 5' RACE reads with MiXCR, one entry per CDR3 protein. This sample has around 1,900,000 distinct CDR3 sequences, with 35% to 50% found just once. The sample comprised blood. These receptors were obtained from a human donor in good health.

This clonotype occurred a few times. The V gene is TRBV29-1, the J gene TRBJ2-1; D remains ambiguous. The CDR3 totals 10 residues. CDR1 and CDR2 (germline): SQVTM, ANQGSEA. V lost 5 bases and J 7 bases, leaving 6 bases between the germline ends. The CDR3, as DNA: TGCAGCGTTTCGTGGAATGAGCAGTTCTTC. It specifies CSVSWNEQFF.

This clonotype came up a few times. The CDR3 reads CASSQGRGGLFTDTQYF. The CDR3 nucleotides are TGCGCCAGCAGCCAAGGTCGGGGGGGACTCTTCACAGATACGCAGTATTTT. The chain is built from TRBV4-1 and TRBJ2-3; 8 nucleotides line up with TRBD2. The CDR3 has 17 residues. In germline, CDR1 is MGHRA, CDR2 YSYEKL. V dropped 1 base and J dropped 2; count of bases not matched to a gene: 8.

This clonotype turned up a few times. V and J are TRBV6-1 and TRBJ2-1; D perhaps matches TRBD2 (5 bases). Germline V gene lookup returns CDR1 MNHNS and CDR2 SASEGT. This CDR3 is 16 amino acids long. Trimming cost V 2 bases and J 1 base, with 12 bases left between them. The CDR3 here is CASSEQGSLSYNEQFF. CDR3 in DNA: TGTGCCAGCAGTGAACAAGGGAGCCTATCCTACAATGAGCAGTTCTTC.

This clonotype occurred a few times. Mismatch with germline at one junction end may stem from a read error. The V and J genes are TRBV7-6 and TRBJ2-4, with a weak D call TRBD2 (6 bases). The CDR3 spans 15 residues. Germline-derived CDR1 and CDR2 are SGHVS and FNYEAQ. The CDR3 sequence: CASSRRMGGWSIRYF. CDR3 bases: TGTGCCAGCAGCCGTAGGATGGGGGGTTGGAGCATTCGGTACTTC.